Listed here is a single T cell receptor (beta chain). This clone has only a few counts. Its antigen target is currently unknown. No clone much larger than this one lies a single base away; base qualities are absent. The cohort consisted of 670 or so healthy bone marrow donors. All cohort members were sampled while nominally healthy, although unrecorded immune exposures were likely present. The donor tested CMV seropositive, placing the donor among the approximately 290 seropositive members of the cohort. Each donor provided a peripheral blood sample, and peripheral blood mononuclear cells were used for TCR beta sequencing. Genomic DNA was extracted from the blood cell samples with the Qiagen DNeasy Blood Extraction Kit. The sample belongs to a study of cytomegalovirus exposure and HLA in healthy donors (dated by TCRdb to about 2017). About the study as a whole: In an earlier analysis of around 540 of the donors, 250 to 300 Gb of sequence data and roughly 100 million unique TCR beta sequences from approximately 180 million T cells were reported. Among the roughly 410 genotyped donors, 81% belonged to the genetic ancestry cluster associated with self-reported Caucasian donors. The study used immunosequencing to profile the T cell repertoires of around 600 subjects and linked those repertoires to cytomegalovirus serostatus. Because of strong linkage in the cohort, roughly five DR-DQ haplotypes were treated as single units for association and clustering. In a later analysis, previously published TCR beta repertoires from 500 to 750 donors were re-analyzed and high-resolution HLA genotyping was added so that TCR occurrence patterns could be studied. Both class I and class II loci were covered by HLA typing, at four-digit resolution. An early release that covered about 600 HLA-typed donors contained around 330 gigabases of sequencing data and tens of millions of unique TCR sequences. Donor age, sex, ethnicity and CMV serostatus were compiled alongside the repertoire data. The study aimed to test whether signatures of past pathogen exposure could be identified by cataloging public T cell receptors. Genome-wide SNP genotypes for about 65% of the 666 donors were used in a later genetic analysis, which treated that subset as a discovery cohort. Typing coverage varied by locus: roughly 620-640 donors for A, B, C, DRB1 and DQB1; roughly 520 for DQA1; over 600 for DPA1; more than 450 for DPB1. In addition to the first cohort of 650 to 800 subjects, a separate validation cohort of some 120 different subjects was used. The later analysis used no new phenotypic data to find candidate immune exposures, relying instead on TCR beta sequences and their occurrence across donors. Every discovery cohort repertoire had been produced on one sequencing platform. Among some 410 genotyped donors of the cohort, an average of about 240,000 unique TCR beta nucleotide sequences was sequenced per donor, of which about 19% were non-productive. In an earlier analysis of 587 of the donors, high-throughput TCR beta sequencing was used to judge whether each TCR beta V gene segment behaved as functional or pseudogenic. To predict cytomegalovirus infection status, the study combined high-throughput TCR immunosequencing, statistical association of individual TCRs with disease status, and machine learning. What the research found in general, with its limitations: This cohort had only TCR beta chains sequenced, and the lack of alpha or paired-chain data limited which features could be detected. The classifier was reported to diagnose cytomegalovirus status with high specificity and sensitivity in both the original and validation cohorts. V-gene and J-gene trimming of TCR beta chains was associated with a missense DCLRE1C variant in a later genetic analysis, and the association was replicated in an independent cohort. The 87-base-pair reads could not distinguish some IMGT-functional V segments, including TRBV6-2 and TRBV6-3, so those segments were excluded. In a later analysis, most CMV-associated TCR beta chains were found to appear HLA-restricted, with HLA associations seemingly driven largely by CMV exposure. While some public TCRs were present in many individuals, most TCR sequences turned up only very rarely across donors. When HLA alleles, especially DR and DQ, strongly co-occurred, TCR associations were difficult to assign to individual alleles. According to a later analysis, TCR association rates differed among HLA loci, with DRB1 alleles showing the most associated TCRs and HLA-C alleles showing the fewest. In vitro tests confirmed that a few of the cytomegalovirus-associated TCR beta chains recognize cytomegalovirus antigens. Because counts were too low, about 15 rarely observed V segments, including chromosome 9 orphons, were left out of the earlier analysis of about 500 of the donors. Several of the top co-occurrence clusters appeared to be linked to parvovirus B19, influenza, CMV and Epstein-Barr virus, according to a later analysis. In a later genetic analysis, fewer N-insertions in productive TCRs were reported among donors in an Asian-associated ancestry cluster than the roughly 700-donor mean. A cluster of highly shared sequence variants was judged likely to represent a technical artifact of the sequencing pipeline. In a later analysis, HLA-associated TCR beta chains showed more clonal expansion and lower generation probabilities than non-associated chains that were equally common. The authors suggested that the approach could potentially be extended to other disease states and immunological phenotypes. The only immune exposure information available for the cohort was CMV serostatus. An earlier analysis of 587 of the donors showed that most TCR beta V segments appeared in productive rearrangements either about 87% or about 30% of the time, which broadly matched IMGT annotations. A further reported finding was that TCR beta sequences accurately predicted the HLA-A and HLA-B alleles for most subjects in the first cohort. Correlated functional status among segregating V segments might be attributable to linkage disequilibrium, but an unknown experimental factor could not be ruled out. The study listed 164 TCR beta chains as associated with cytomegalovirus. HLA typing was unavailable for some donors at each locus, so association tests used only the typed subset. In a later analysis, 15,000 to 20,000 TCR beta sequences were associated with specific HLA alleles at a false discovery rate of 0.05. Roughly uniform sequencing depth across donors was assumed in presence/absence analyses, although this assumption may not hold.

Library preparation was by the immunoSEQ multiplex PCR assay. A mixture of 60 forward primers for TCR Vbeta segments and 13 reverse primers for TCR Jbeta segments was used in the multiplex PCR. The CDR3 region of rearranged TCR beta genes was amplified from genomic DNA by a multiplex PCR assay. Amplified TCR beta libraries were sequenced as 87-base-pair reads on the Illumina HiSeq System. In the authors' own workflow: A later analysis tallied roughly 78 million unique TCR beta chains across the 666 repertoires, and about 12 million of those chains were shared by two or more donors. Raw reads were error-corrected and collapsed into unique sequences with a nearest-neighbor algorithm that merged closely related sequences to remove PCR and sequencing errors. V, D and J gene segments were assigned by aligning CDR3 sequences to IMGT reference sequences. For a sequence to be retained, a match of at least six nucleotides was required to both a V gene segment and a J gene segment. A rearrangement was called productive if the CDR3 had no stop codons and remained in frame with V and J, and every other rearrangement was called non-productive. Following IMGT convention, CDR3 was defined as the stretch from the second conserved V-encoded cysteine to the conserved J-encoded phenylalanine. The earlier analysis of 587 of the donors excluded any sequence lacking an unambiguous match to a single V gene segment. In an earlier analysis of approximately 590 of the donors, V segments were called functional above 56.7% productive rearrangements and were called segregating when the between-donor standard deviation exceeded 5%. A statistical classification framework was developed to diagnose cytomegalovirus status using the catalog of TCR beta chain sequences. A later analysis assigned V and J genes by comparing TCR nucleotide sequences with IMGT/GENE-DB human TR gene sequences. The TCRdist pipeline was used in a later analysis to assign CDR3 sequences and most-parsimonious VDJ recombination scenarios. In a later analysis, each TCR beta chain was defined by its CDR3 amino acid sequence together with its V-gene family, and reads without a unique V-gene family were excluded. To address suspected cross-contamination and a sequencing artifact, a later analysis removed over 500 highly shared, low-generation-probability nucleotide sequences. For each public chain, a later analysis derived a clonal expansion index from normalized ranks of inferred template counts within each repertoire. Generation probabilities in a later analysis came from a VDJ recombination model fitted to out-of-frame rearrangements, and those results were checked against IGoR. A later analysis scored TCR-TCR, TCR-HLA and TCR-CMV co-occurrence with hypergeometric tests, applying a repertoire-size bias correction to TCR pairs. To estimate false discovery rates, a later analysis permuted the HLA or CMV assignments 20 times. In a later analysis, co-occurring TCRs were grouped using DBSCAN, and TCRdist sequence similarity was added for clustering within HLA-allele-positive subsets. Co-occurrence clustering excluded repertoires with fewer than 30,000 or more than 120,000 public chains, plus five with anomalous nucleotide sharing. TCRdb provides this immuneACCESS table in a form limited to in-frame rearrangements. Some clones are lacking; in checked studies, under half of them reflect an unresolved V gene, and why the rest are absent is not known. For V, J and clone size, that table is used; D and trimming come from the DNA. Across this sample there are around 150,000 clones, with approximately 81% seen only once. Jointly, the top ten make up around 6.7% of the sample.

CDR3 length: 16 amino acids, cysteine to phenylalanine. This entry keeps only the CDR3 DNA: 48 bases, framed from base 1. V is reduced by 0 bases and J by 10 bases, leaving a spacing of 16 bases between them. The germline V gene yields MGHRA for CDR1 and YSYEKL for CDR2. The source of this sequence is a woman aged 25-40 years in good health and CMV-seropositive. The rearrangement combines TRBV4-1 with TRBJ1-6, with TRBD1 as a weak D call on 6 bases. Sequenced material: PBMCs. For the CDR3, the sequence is CASSQDPGRGGSPLHF. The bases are TGCGCCAGCAGCCAAGATCCCGGCAGGGGTGGATCACCCCTCCACTTT.